The 27 T cell receptor beta chains reported below all come from one sample, sequenced in a study of blood T cell repertoires in COVID-19. Produced via immunoSEQ multiplex PCR; TCRdb's table is partial and in-frame only. Seen here are 300,000 to 350,000 clones, 87% observed once, and the top ten hold roughly 2.3%. What was sequenced was peripheral blood. The receptors derive from a man between 18 and 35 years old with active or convalescent COVID-19.

The chain links TRBV28 to TRBJ2-5, with 11 bases that match TRBD2. V shed 6 bases, J shed 3 bases, and the junction held 15 bases outside the gene matches. This CDR3 spans 18 amino acids. Germline CDR1 reads MDHEN; CDR2 reads SYDVKM. The DNA of the CDR3 is TGTGCCAGCAGCCCACCCGCTCTAGCGGGGGGCCACAAAGAGACCCAGTACTTC. This translates into CASSPPALAGGHKETQYF.

V usage is TRBV5-4 and J usage is TRBJ1-6; 9 nucleotides line up with TRBD1. The CDR3 loop spans 17 amino acids. CDR1 and CDR2 from the germline V gene are SGHNT and YYREEE (reference sequence). Trimming took 3 bases from V and 7 from J; bases not matched to a gene: 11. As DNA, the CDR3 is TGTGCCAGCAGCTCACCTATGGGGGGACAGGGAAATTCACCCCTCCACTTT. Translating it yields CASSSPMGGQGNSPLHF.

The rearrangement joins TRBV2 to TRBJ1-2; 11 nucleotides align to TRBD1. CDR1 is SNHLY and CDR2 is FYNNEI in the germline V gene. The CDR3 covers 16 residues. Trimming took 6 bases from V and 4 from J; bases not matched to a gene: 10. The CDR3: CASRDGQGAEAYGYTF. CDR3 nucleotides: TGTGCCAGCAGAGACGGACAGGGGGCAGAGGCCTATGGCTACACCTTC.

The CDR3 here is CASSPQAPYEQYF. DNA for the CDR3: TGTGCCAGCAGCCCCCAGGCCCCCTACGAGCAGTACTTC. This chain uses TRBV28 with TRBJ2-7; no definite D call. Trimming took 6 bases from V and 2 from J, leaving 11 bases between them. The CDR3 has 13 amino acids. The germline CDR1 and CDR2 sequences are MDHEN and SYDVKM.

This chain uses TRBV28 with TRBJ2-3; 8 nucleotides agree with TRBD1. The germline gives CDR1 MDHEN, CDR2 SYDVKM. Germline trimming cut 6 bases from V and 4 bases from J; bases unmatched to any gene: 15. The CDR3 consists of 17 residues. The CDR3 reads CASRSLWRQGYPDTQYF. The DNA for the CDR3 is TGTGCCAGCAGAAGCTTATGGAGACAGGGGTACCCAGATACGCAGTATTTT.

Of note for this clone: A read error may explain this, as a much larger clone is one base away. The chain couples TRBV7-9 to TRBJ2-1, with 9 bases identical to TRBD1. The V and J ends lost 5 bases and 0 bases, in that order; junction bases with no gene match: 2. This CDR3 is built from 15 residues. CDR1 and CDR2 (germline): SEHNR, FQNEAQ (reference sequence). CDR3 bases: TGTGCCAGCAGCGGGACAGGGAACTCCTACAATGAGCAGTTCTTC. It codes for CASSGTGNSYNEQFF.

The rearrangement joins TRBV5-8 to TRBJ1-1; TRBD1 is a possible D gene (5 bases). Deletions cut 8 bases from V and 1 base from J, with 12 bases between. This CDR3 is built from 13 residues. In germline, CDR1 is SGHTS, CDR2 YDEGEE. The CDR3 DNA sequence: TGTGCCAGTGGGGGGACGGGGAACACTGAAGCTTTCTTT. Its protein is CASGGTGNTEAFF.

This sequence joins TRBV6-4 and TRBJ2-1, with TRBD2 matching 7 bases. V lost 5 bases, J lost 4 bases, and 11 bases stayed unmatched. Germline loops: CDR1 MRHNA, CDR2 SNTAGT. The CDR3 loop spans 16 amino acids. The chain's CDR3 is CASSNIPSGEYNEQFF. CDR3 nucleotides: TGTGCCAGCAGTAATATTCCTAGCGGAGAATACAATGAGCAGTTCTTC.

The J gene is TRBJ2-2, the V gene TRBV24-1; D might be TRBD2 (7 bases). The CDR3 has 13 residues. CDR1 is KGHDR, CDR2 SFDVKD, per germline. Trimming took 10 bases from V and 6 from J, leaving 14 bases between them. The CDR3 is CATRGHMSGELFF. CDR3 nucleotide sequence: TGTGCCACGCGGGGGCATATGTCCGGGGAGCTGTTTTTT.

The J gene is TRBJ1-1, the V gene TRBV19; the D is unclear. Germline V gives CDR1 LNHDA, CDR2 SQIVND (reference sequence). The CDR3 loop spans 14 amino acids. Deletions cut 0 bases from V and 2 bases from J, with 7 bases between. CDR3 residues: CASSIEAGNTEAFF. The CDR3, as DNA: TGTGCCAGTAGTATAGAGGCAGGAAACACTGAAGCTTTCTTT.

This chain connects TRBV6-6 to TRBJ1-5; TRBD1 might be the D (5 bases). V lost 6 bases and J 2 bases, leaving 11 bases between the germline ends. The CDR3 is made up of 14 amino acids. The germline CDR1 and CDR2 sequences are MNHNY and SVGAGI (reference sequence). The CDR3 nucleotides are TGTGCCAGCAGGGGGGGGTTTGGCAATCAGCCCCAGCATTTT. Protein product: CASRGGFGNQPQHF.

V is TRBV15 and J is TRBJ2-1; 7 positions match TRBD2. Germline V gives CDR1 LNHNV, CDR2 YYDKDF (reference sequence). V was pared by 1 base and J by 4 bases, with 7 bases of the junction left unmatched. The CDR3 runs 16 residues. The CDR3 here is CATSRGIGTKYNEQFF. CDR3 DNA sequence: TGTGCCACCAGCAGAGGGATCGGGACTAAGTACAATGAGCAGTTCTTC.

The gene calls are TRBV4-3 and TRBJ1-4; 7 bases map to TRBD1. V trimming: 3 bases; J trimming: 4 bases; junction bases outside the gene matches: 5. This CDR3 region has 15 residues. Germline V CDR1 and CDR2: LGHNA, YSLEER. The CDR3 here is CASSQLRDSNEKLFF. The CDR3 bases are TGCGCCAGCAGCCAGCTCCGGGACAGTAATGAAAAACTGTTTTTT.

The V and J genes are TRBV5-1 and TRBJ1-2, with TRBD1 identical over 7 bases. The CDR3 spans 15 residues. J gave up 7 bases and V 4 bases, and 13 bases lay outside the gene matches. The germline V gene has CDR1 SGHRS and CDR2 YFSETQ. CDR3 residues: CASSRLGQSGFGYTF. CDR3 nucleotides: TGCGCCAGCAGCCGATTGGGACAGTCCGGATTTGGCTACACCTTC.

The rearrangement joins TRBV28 to TRBJ1-1; 7 positions agree with TRBD1. CDR1 and CDR2 from the germline V gene are MDHEN and SYDVKM. CDR3 size: 14 residues. V shed 2 bases, J shed 4 bases, and the junction held 4 bases outside the gene matches. The CDR3 sequence is CASSLTGAVTEAFF. CDR3 coding DNA: TGTGCCAGCAGTTTAACAGGGGCCGTCACTGAAGCTTTCTTT.

J is TRBJ2-1 and V is TRBV18; 7 positions match TRBD1. The trim removed 8 bases at V and 5 bases at J, leaving 9 bases unmatched. The CDR3 consists of 14 residues. Germline V gene data show CDR1 as KGHSH and CDR2 as LQKENI. As DNA, the CDR3 is TGTGCCAGCGCTGGGACAGAGACAAACAATGAGCAGTTCTTC. It translates to CASAGTETNNEQFF.

In the case of this clone: The same CDR3 is also encoded by other DNA sequences in this sample. The gene calls are TRBV27 and TRBJ2-1; 12 bases agree with TRBD2. The CDR3 runs to 15 residues. In germline, CDR1 is MNHEY, CDR2 SMNVEV (reference sequence). V lost 5 bases to trimming and J lost 4 bases; unmatched junction nucleotides: 3. CDR3 DNA sequence: TGTGCCAGCAGTCCCGGGACTAGCGGGTACAATGAGCAGTTCTTC. This codes for CASSPGTSGYNEQFF.

J is TRBJ2-3 and V is TRBV11-2; TRBD2 matches at 12 bases. The CDR3 has 17 residues. The ends lost 5 bases at V and 2 bases at J; junction bases unmatched: 8. Germline V gives CDR1 SGHAT, CDR2 FQNNGV. Here the CDR3 DNA reads TGTGCCAGCAGCGGGGGTCGGACTAGCGGGGACACAGATACGCAGTATTTT. Amino acids: CASSGGRTSGDTDTQYF.

The chain couples TRBV14 to TRBJ2-3; 9 nucleotides match TRBD2. The CDR3 covers 15 residues. V lost 5 bases, J lost 9 bases, and 12 bases stayed unmatched. Germline V gene data show CDR1 as SGHDN and CDR2 as FVKESK. CDR3 loop: CASSYLAGRSETQYF. CDR3 bases: TGTGCCAGCAGCTATCTAGCGGGGCGTTCCGAAACGCAGTATTTT. Full variable domain (missing parts from reference TRBV14 and TRBJ2-3): EAGVTQFPSHSVIEKGQTVTLRCDPISGHDNLYWYRRVMGKEIKFLLHFVKESKQDESGMPNNRFLAERTGGTYSTLKVQPAELEDSGVYFCASSYLAGRSETQYFGPGTRLTVL.

The chain uses TRBV2 and TRBJ2-2; D may be TRBD1 (6 bases). This CDR3 region has 14 residues. The V gene's germline CDR1 is SNHLY and CDR2 FYNNEI. Trimming stripped 6 bases from V and 4 bases from J, with 12 bases between. The CDR3 coding sequence is TGTGCCAGCAGACAGGGCGGAATCACCGGGGAGCTGTTTTTT. It is translated as CASRQGGITGELFF.

The J gene is TRBJ2-3, the V gene TRBV27, with 9 bases lining up with TRBD1. Unmatched junction bases numbered 12, after V lost 5 bases and J lost 6 bases. CDR3 size: 16 residues. CDR1 MNHEY and CDR2 SMNVEV come from the germline V gene (reference sequence). The CDR3 spells CASSVGTGPPRDTQYF. As DNA, the CDR3 is TGTGCCAGCAGTGTGGGGACAGGGCCACCCCGGGATACGCAGTATTTT.

The CDR3 is CASSGTSGSSTDTQYF. In DNA, the CDR3 is TGTGCCAGCAGCGGAACTAGCGGATCTAGCACAGATACGCAGTATTTT. This chain uses TRBV7-2 with TRBJ2-3, with 8 bases that match TRBD2. CDR1 and CDR2 (germline): SGHTA, FQGNSA. The trim removed 5 bases at V and 0 bases at J, leaving 7 bases unmatched. This CDR3 region has 16 residues.

The chain is built from TRBV27 and TRBJ2-7; 7 nucleotides line up with TRBD1. The germline V gene encodes CDR1 MNHEY and CDR2 SMNVEV (reference sequence). The junction had 9 bases not matched to a gene; V was cut back by 4 bases and J by 3 bases. The CDR3 has 15 amino acids. CDR3 amino acids: CASSSPGQSGYEQYF. The CDR3 coding sequence is TGTGCCAGCAGTTCGCCGGGACAGTCAGGCTACGAGCAGTACTTC.

This chain connects TRBV21-1 to TRBJ2-1; no DNA check was done on the table's D call, TRBD2. TRBV21-1 constitutes a pseudogene. This CDR3 is 12 amino acids long. CDR3 in amino acids: CASSKEENEQFF. CDR3 sequence (DNA): TGTGCCAGCAGCAAAGAGGAGAATGAGCAGTTCTTC.

The V and J genes are TRBV4-1 and TRBJ1-2; the D is unclear. The CDR3 loop spans 14 amino acids. The V end lost 4 bases, the J end lost 6 bases, and 15 bases lay between the germline ends. Germline V gene sequence: CDR1 MGHRA, CDR2 YSYEKL. The DNA of the CDR3 is TGCGCCAGCAGCCGGATAGGCGGGGAGGATGGCTACACCTTC. Translation gives CASSRIGGEDGYTF.

The chain has TRBV18 and TRBJ2-1, with 11 nucleotides matching TRBD2. Trimming removed 0 bases from V and 5 bases from J; junction bases left unmatched: 6. The CDR3 contains 17 residues. From germline, CDR1 is KGHSH and CDR2 LQKENI. The CDR3 bases are TGTGCCAGCTCACCACCGGATAGCGGGGGGGCTAACAATGAGCAGTTCTTC. Translating gives CASSPPDSGGANNEQFF.

This clone has just a few counts. This chain joins TRBV5-1 and TRBJ2-3, with D possibly called TRBD1 or TRBD2 (6 bases each). Germline V lookup: CDR1 SGHRS, CDR2 YFSETQ. The CDR3 loop spans 13 amino acids. Trimming removed 4 bases at V and 4 bases at J, with 10 bases between. CDR3 sequence: CASSVEGADTQYF. DNA of the CDR3: TGCGCCAGCAGCGTGGAGGGGGCAGATACGCAGTATTTT.